Described below is a single T cell receptor beta chain sequence and its context. Profiled with immunoSEQ multiplex PCR; TCRdb holds only in-frame clones, not every one. The sample has some 97,000 clones, roughly nine tenths seen once. The CDR3 length is 15 residues. The V gene lost 2 bases and the J gene lost 7 bases, with 18 bases spanning the gap. CDR1 is GTSNPN and CDR2 is SVGIG in the germline V gene (reference sequence). These data originate in a study of blood T cell repertoires in COVID-19. This clonotype was obtained from a man in his sixties with acute or convalescent COVID-19. Sequences were obtained from peripheral blood. The rearrangement joins TRBV30 to TRBJ1-5, with D possibly being TRBD1 (6 bases). CDR3 nucleotides: TGTGCCTGGAGTCGAGGACAGTCTCAAGGGCAGCCCCAGCATTTT. It encodes CAWSRGQSQGQPQHF.